Listed below are T cell receptor beta chains from one sample, sequenced in a study of blood T cell repertoires in COVID-19. Produced via immunoSEQ multiplex PCR; TCRdb's table is partial and in-frame only. Of approximately 300,000 clones in the sample, 89% were seen once. The sequenced material came from PBMCs or T cells enriched from blood (not recorded which). Receptors were obtained from a man in his sixties who had recovered from COVID-19. Both conserved end residues are part of each CDR3. A D gene is named only where the DNA matches it firmly. Clone size, where shown, is once, few, many, or a class for clones that have expanded.

cdr3_nt	cdr3_aa	d_call	clone_size	v_call	j_call
TGTGCCAGCAGCGCACAGGGGAGTGGTGGAAACACCATATATTTT	CASSAQGSGGNTIYF	TRBD1	.	TRBV9	TRBJ1-3
TGTGCCAGCAGCGCTCGCGAGCAGGGCACTGAAGCTTTCTTT	CASSAREQGTEAFF	.	once	TRBV3-1/TRBV3-2	TRBJ1-1
TGTGCCAGCAGTTTAAGGGTCAGCGGCAGCACAGATACGCAGTATTTT	CASSLRVSGSTDTQYF	.	.	TRBV27	TRBJ2-3
TGTGCCAGCAGCTTAGGGCTGTACACCGGGGAGCTGTTTTTT	CASSLGLYTGELFF	.	.	TRBV7-3	TRBJ2-2
TGTGCCAGCAGCCTGACTAGCTCCTACGAGCAGTACTTC	CASSLTSSYEQYF	.	.	TRBV7-9	TRBJ2-7
TGTGCCAGCAGCCAAGGATTCAGGGTCTACGAGCAGTACTTC	CASSQGFRVYEQYF	.	.	TRBV3-1/TRBV3-2	TRBJ2-7
TGTGCCAGCTCACCGACGGACAGGGTTTACTCCAATGAGCAGTTCTTC	CASSPTDRVYSNEQFF	TRBD1	.	TRBV18	TRBJ2-1
TGCAGCGTTGAAGAGAGGATGCAGGGGCAGGATACGCAGTATTTT	CSVEERMQGQDTQYF	.	.	TRBV29-1	TRBJ2-3
TGTGCCAGCAGTTTTCAGGGGGGAACTGAAGCTTTCTTT	CASSFQGGTEAFF	TRBD1	.	TRBV27	TRBJ1-1
TGTGCCAGCTCACCTTACAGGGATAGCAATCAGCCCCAGCATTTT	CASSPYRDSNQPQHF	.	.	TRBV18	TRBJ1-5
TGCGCCAGCAGCTACCGGACTAGCAGCACAGATACGCAGTATTTT	CASSYRTSSTDTQYF	TRBD2	.	TRBV5-1	TRBJ2-3
TGTGCCAGCAGCTTGGCCGGGAGGGTTGCCTACGAGCAGTACTTC	CASSLAGRVAYEQYF	TRBD2	few	TRBV5-6	TRBJ2-7
TGTGCCAGCAGGGCCTTGACAGGGCTTCAGCCCCAGCATTTT	CASRALTGLQPQHF	TRBD1	once	TRBV6-5	TRBJ1-5
TGTGCCAGCAGCTTGTACGAGGGCAGGTACAATCAGCCCCAGCATTTT	CASSLYEGRYNQPQHF	.	.	TRBV5-6	TRBJ1-5
TGTGCCAGCAGCGAGCGACAGGGGGCAACGGAGACCCAGTACTTC	CASSERQGATETQYF	TRBD1	.	TRBV7-2	TRBJ2-5
TGTGCCAGCTCACCACTCGTACTCCAACTCGATGAGCAGTTCTTC	CASSPLVLQLDEQFF	.	.	TRBV18	TRBJ2-1
TGTGCCAGCAGTTATGCCGGGACATACTCCTACGAGCAGTACTTC	CASSYAGTYSYEQYF	.	.	TRBV6-5	TRBJ2-7
TGTGCCAGTAGTGGTTTTCCTCGGACAGGGGACAATGAGCAGTTCTTC	CASSGFPRTGDNEQFF	TRBD1	.	TRBV19	TRBJ2-1
TGTGCCAGCAGCGTAGGAGGTAGCCTGGATACGCAGTATTTT	CASSVGGSLDTQYF	.	.	TRBV9	TRBJ2-3
TGTGCCACCAGTAACCAGAGGGCAGGGGAGGGTAGCGAGAGCTCCTACAATGAGCAGTTCTTC	CATSNQRAGEGSESSYNEQFF	.	.	TRBV24-1	TRBJ2-1
TGTGCCAGCAGCTTAGGAGAGTACAATGAGCAGTTCTTC	CASSLGEYNEQFF	.	once	TRBV7-3	TRBJ2-1
TGTGCCAGTAGTCCCGATAGAGCGGGAGGGCCTGATACGCAGTATTTT	CASSPDRAGGPDTQYF	TRBD2	.	TRBV19	TRBJ2-3
TGTGCCAGCTCACCCGCAGGGAACAATCAGCCCCAGCATTTT	CASSPAGNNQPQHF	.	.	TRBV18	TRBJ1-5
TGCGCCAGCAGCTTTAATCAGGGGTCTTACCTCTATGGCTACACCTTC	CASSFNQGSYLYGYTF	.	.	TRBV5-1	TRBJ1-2
TGCGCCAGCAGCTTGAGCGTCTCGGCGGGAGGAGGGGAGACCCAGTACTTC	CASSLSVSAGGGETQYF	TRBD2	once	TRBV5-1	TRBJ2-5
TGCGCCAGCAGCTTGGGGGTAGCGGGAGCCTACGAGCAGTACTTC	CASSLGVAGAYEQYF	TRBD2	.	TRBV5-1	TRBJ2-7
TGCGCCAGCTCGGGACTAGCGGGAGCCGAAGGGGAGCAGTACTTC	CASSGLAGAEGEQYF	TRBD2	once	TRBV5-1	TRBJ2-7
TGTGCCAGCAGCTTAGGCCAGGGTGTGAACACCGGGGAGCTGTTTTTT	CASSLGQGVNTGELFF	.	.	TRBV7-3	TRBJ2-2
TGCGCCAGCAGCCAAGAGATGGCGGGAGGGAGGCATACGCAGTATTTT	CASSQEMAGGRHTQYF	TRBD2	.	TRBV4-3	TRBJ2-3
TGTGCCAGCAGTGAGACTAGCGGGAGGGCCTACCCCTACAATGAGCAGTTCTTC	CASSETSGRAYPYNEQFF	TRBD2	.	TRBV25-1	TRBJ2-1
TGCGCCAGCAGCTACCGCGGACAGGGCCAACCCGGGGAGCTGTTTTTT	CASSYRGQGQPGELFF	TRBD1	.	TRBV5-1	TRBJ2-2
TGTGCCAGCTCCCGACGTACAGGGATTAGTTCTGAAGCTTTCTTT	CASSRRTGISSEAFF	.	.	TRBV18	TRBJ1-1
TGTGCCAGCTCACCAAGGACAGGGGGAAATGAGCAGTTCTTC	CASSPRTGGNEQFF	TRBD1	.	TRBV18	TRBJ2-1
TGTGCCAGCAGGCCAGTAGCGGGAGGTTACAATGAGCAGTTCTTC	CASRPVAGGYNEQFF	TRBD2	.	TRBV6-5	TRBJ2-1
TGTGCCAGCAGCTTAACTGTGAGTGTCACTGAAGCTTTCTTT	CASSLTVSVTEAFF	.	.	TRBV7-9	TRBJ1-1
TGTGCCAGCAGCCATCTTAGCGGGAACACCGGGGAGCTGTTTTTT	CASSHLSGNTGELFF	.	.	TRBV25-1	TRBJ2-2
TGTGCCAGCAGCTTCGTTCTAGCGGCTGCCTACGAGCAGTACTTC	CASSFVLAAAYEQYF	TRBD2	.	TRBV5-6	TRBJ2-7
TGTGCCAGCAGCTTGCTAGCGGGATACGAGCAGTACTTC	CASSLLAGYEQYF	TRBD2	few	TRBV7-2	TRBJ2-7
TGTGCCAGCAGTTGGACAGGAGACGAGCAGTACTTC	CASSWTGDEQYF	TRBD1	.	TRBV6-6	TRBJ2-7
TGTGCCAGCAGCGATCAGCGGGGCTACACCGGGGAGCTGTTTTTT	CASSDQRGYTGELFF	TRBD2	.	TRBV7-3	TRBJ2-2
TGTGCCAGTAGTTCAGGGGCCTCTGGAAACACCATATATTTT	CASSSGASGNTIYF	.	.	TRBV19	TRBJ1-3
TGTGCCAGCTCACCACCGTCTACGGGAGGGCCGTCCAATGAGCAGTTCTTC	CASSPPSTGGPSNEQFF	TRBD2	.	TRBV18	TRBJ2-1
TGTGCCAGCAGCGTCCGGACAGGTTCGAACACCGGGGAGCTGTTTTTT	CASSVRTGSNTGELFF	TRBD1	.	TRBV7-9	TRBJ2-2
TGTGCCACCACCCCAGGGAGCGGGCCAGAGACCCAGTACTTC	CATTPGSGPETQYF	.	once	TRBV15	TRBJ2-5
TGTGCCAGTAGTAAAAGCCCAGCAGGGGGTAGCACAGATACGCAGTATTTT	CASSKSPAGGSTDTQYF	TRBD1	once	TRBV19	TRBJ2-3
TGTGCCAGCAGCCCAAAGGGACATTCGAACACTGAAGCTTTCTTT	CASSPKGHSNTEAFF	.	.	TRBV7-3	TRBJ1-1
TGTGCCAGTAGTATCTGGACAGGGTCCTTAAAAGAGCAGTACTTC	CASSIWTGSLKEQYF	TRBD1	.	TRBV19	TRBJ2-7
TGTGCCAGCAGCTCCCAGGGGCGAGTTCTGGGGGAGCCCCAGCATTTT	CASSSQGRVLGEPQHF	.	.	TRBV7-2	TRBJ1-5
TGTGCCAGCAGCTTCCGTTTCTCAACTAATGAAAAACTGTTTTTT	CASSFRFSTNEKLFF	.	.	TRBV3-1/TRBV3-2	TRBJ1-4
TGTGCCAGCAGCCAATCCCTAGCGGGCGTCCAAGAGACCCAGTACTTC	CASSQSLAGVQETQYF	TRBD2	.	TRBV3-1/TRBV3-2	TRBJ2-5
TGCGCCAGCAGCCAAGATCGAGGCTCCACCGGGGAGCTGTTTTTT	CASSQDRGSTGELFF	.	once	TRBV4-3	TRBJ2-2
TGTGCCATCTGTGCAGGACTAGCGGGAGGAGTTGGCTACAATGAGCAGTTCTTC	CAICAGLAGGVGYNEQFF	TRBD2	.	TRBV10-3	TRBJ2-1
TGTGCCTGGAACAGGGTTGGTTCACCCCTCCACTTT	CAWNRVGSPLHF	.	.	TRBV30	TRBJ1-6
TGTGCCAGCAGTCTCGACCGGACAGGGGGGAGAGGCTACACCTTC	CASSLDRTGGRGYTF	TRBD1	.	TRBV27	TRBJ1-2
TGTGCCAGTAGTACTTCCGCTAGCGGGAGTCGCAATGAGCAGTTCTTC	CASSTSASGSRNEQFF	TRBD2	few	TRBV19	TRBJ2-1
TGCGCCAGCAGCTCTCAGATAGCGGGAGGGGAGACCCAGTACTTC	CASSSQIAGGETQYF	TRBD2	.	TRBV5-1	TRBJ2-5
TGTGCCAGCAGTTACTCGTCGGCAGGTCAAGAGACCCAGTACTTC	CASSYSSAGQETQYF	.	.	TRBV6-2/TRBV6-3	TRBJ2-5
TGTGCCAGCAGCCACTCCGGGACTATGTACAATGAGCAGTTCTTC	CASSHSGTMYNEQFF	TRBD2	.	TRBV4-2	TRBJ2-1
TGTGCCAGCAGTTTACAGGGGGCGCTTGGCTACACCTTC	CASSLQGALGYTF	TRBD1	once	TRBV13	TRBJ1-2
TGTGCCAGTAGTATGGGCCTTAGGTGGCCCGGGGAGCTGTTTTTT	CASSMGLRWPGELFF	.	.	TRBV19	TRBJ2-2